The rows below give T cell receptor beta chains drawn from one sample of a study of OX40 agonist ivuxolimab in advanced cancers. Here immunoSEQ multiplex PCR was the method, and the copy in TCRdb shows in-frame clones only, minus some. The sample includes nearly 80,000 clones, around four fifths seen only once; the top ten take approximately 25%. Sequencing was performed on CD4+ or CD8+ T cells sorted from blood, taken in a trial of the OX40 agonist ivuxolimab. The receptors here all came from an adult with an advanced solid tumor such as melanoma, head and neck, liver or kidney cancer. CDR3s include the opening cysteine and the closing phenylalanine or tryptophan. A D gene is named only where the DNA matches it firmly. Only part of the rows carry a size: once, few, many, or a class if the clone is expanded.

v_gene	d_gene	abundance	j_gene	CDR3nt	CDR3aa
TRBV11-2	TRBD2	NA	TRBJ2-5	TGTGCCAGCAGCCCCCCGGGACTAGCGGGGGGCCGGGAGACCCAGTACTTC	CASSPPGLAGGRETQYF
TRBV7-8	TRBD2	NA	TRBJ2-3	TGTGCCAGCAGCCGAGGCGCTAGCGGGGCAGATACGCAGTATTTT	CASSRGASGADTQYF
TRBV4-1	TRBD2	NA	TRBJ2-7	TGCGCCAGCAGCCAAGATCCGGGGGGGTCCTACGAGCAGTACTTC	CASSQDPGGSYEQYF
TRBV30	TRBD1	NA	TRBJ2-2	TGTGCCTGGAGCGCATATGGGACAGGGGGCGCGTACACCGGGGAGCTGTTTTTT	CAWSAYGTGGAYTGELFF
TRBV2	NA	NA	TRBJ1-3	TGTGCCAGCGGGTCCCAGGGGCTCGCTGGAAACACCATATATTTT	CASGSQGLAGNTIYF
TRBV29-1	TRBD2	NA	TRBJ2-7	TGCAGCGCCATTCCCCAGCGGGACTCCTACGAGCAGTACTTC	CSAIPQRDSYEQYF
TRBV19	NA	NA	TRBJ1-2	TGTGCCAGTAGTATAGAGGAGGGTTTGAGTGGCTACACCTTC	CASSIEEGLSGYTF
TRBV6-5	TRBD1	NA	TRBJ1-2	TGTGCCAGCAGTTACTCGAGGACAGGGAGCTACACCTTC	CASSYSRTGSYTF
TRBV2	TRBD1	NA	TRBJ2-3	TGTGCCAGCAGAAGTGTTCCGGGACAGGGAAGGGCAGATACGCAGTATTTT	CASRSVPGQGRADTQYF
TRBV5-1	TRBD2	NA	TRBJ2-4	TGCGCCAGCAGCTTGTCGTACACGGGAGGGCCGGGAAACATTCAGTACTTC	CASSLSYTGGPGNIQYF
TRBV18	NA	NA	TRBJ1-5	TGTGCCAGCTCACTCCAGGGGATCGGCAATCAGCCCCAGCATTTT	CASSLQGIGNQPQHF
TRBV2	NA	NA	TRBJ1-3	TGTGCCAGCGTCTGGGGGCCTGGAAACACCATATATTTT	CASVWGPGNTIYF
TRBV5-4	NA	NA	TRBJ2-3	TGTGCCAGCAGCGGAGCGTCGGGGCGGAGCACAGATACGCAGTATTTT	CASSGASGRSTDTQYF
TRBV5-5	NA	NA	TRBJ2-1	TGTGCCAGCAGCCCGCAAACTCAAACCTACAATGAGCAGTTCTTC	CASSPQTQTYNEQFF
TRBV19	NA	NA	TRBJ2-1	TGTGCCAGTAGTATAACTAAGGACGGCAGCTTTTGGGGCAATGAGCAGTTCTTC	CASSITKDGSFWGNEQFF
TRBV7-8	TRBD1	NA	TRBJ2-7	TGTGCCAGCAGTTCCTCGGGACAGGCCTACGAGCAGTACTTC	CASSSSGQAYEQYF
TRBV19	NA	NA	TRBJ1-3	TGTGCCAGTAGGCCGGACGGCAGCTCTGGAAACACCATATATTTT	CASRPDGSSGNTIYF
TRBV19	NA	NA	TRBJ1-2	TGTGCCAGTAATCGGGGTACAAAGGATGGCTACACCTTC	CASNRGTKDGYTF
TRBV5-1	NA	NA	TRBJ2-5	TGCGCCAGCAGCGTACAGCAAGAGACCCAGTACTTC	CASSVQQETQYF
TRBV7-9	NA	NA	TRBJ1-1	TGTGCCAGCGCCTTGGGAACTGAAGCTTTCTTT	CASALGTEAFF
TRBV30	NA	once	TRBJ1-4	TGTGCCTGGAGTCAAGGGGCGGGTGGTGAAAAACTGTTTTTT	CAWSQGAGGEKLFF
TRBV10-3	NA	NA	TRBJ1-5	TGTGCCATCAGTGACCCGACAAGGGATCAGCCCCAGCATTTT	CAISDPTRDQPQHF
TRBV5-6	NA	NA	TRBJ1-2	TGTGCCAGCAGCTTGGTGGCGGCAGGGGTAGGCTACACCTTC	CASSLVAAGVGYTF
TRBV10-1	TRBD1	NA	TRBJ2-7	TGCGCCAGCGGACCGGGACAGGGATCCTACGAGCAGTACTTC	CASGPGQGSYEQYF
TRBV7-9	TRBD1	NA	TRBJ2-1	TGTGCCAGCAGCCGCTCACAGGGGTCGTACAATGAGCAGTTCTTC	CASSRSQGSYNEQFF
TRBV6-6	TRBD1	NA	TRBJ1-1	TGTGCCAGCACCCGGAGGGACAGGGGGCGCACCACTGAAGCTTTCTTT	CASTRRDRGRTTEAFF
TRBV7-9	NA	NA	TRBJ1-4	TGTGCCAGCAGCTTAAGCTCGCCTGCAACTAATGAAAAACTGTTTTTT	CASSLSSPATNEKLFF
TRBV7-8	TRBD2	few	TRBJ2-3	TGTGCCAGCAGCTTAAGGGCTAGCGGGGGACCTAGCACAGATACGCAGTATTTT	CASSLRASGGPSTDTQYF
TRBV6-1	NA	NA	TRBJ1-4	TGTGCCAGCAGAGAGGCCGGGACAAGGCCAAAACTGTTTTTT	CASREAGTRPKLFF
TRBV9	TRBD1	NA	TRBJ1-4	TGTGCCAGCAGCGTAGACCCATGGACAGGGGGCGCGGGAGGTGAAAAACTGTTTTTT	CASSVDPWTGGAGGEKLFF
TRBV15	NA	NA	TRBJ1-4	TGTGCCACCAGCAGAGGTCCGGGGAGTAGTGAAAAACTGTTTTTT	CATSRGPGSSEKLFF
TRBV11-2	TRBD1	NA	TRBJ2-3	TGTGCCAGCAGCCCGGGGACAGGGGGCATTACGCAGTATTTT	CASSPGTGGITQYF
TRBV29-1	NA	NA	TRBJ2-7	TGCAGCGTTTTAATCAGCGCCGACGAGCAGTACTTC	CSVLISADEQYF
TRBV7-2	NA	few	TRBJ2-1	TGTGCCAGCAGCTTGGACAGAGGGGTCGCCTACAATGAGCAGTTCTTC	CASSLDRGVAYNEQFF
TRBV5-1	NA	NA	TRBJ2-2	TGCGCCAGCAGCTTGGACCCCGGGGAGCTGTTTTTT	CASSLDPGELFF
TRBV5-4	NA	NA	TRBJ1-1	TGTGCCAGCAGCTTGGATCCAGCTAGCTCAAACACTGAAGCTTTCTTT	CASSLDPASSNTEAFF
TRBV10-3	NA	NA	TRBJ2-7	TGTGCCACCAGGGGAGGGGGCAGCTACGAGCAGTACTTC	CATRGGGSYEQYF
TRBV18	TRBD1	NA	TRBJ1-1	TGTGCCAGCTCACCCTTAAGTGGGGGACAGGGGACAGCTTTCTTT	CASSPLSGGQGTAFF
TRBV19	NA	NA	TRBJ2-3	TGTGCCAGTAGTCGGGGGGATACGCAGTATTTT	CASSRGDTQYF
TRBV29-1	TRBD1	NA	TRBJ2-3	TGCAGCGTCCGAACCCAGGGGGAGTCTCCTACCACAGATACGCAGTATTTT	CSVRTQGESPTTDTQYF
TRBV18	NA	NA	TRBJ2-5	TGTGCCAGCTCACCGAGAGACACCGAGACCCAGTACTTC	CASSPRDTETQYF